What follows is one T cell receptor beta chain and its context. Its specificity is not known. These data are taken from a study of vaccination and CD4 T cells after COVID-19. Across the study: Blood was drawn a median about 75 days post second dose, range 14 to 241. The peptides that stimulated the cells were overlapping spike peptides from SARS-CoV-2, HCoV-NL63, HCoV-OC43 and HCoV-229E.

Treatment here: roughly 11-day PBMC culture with coronavirus spike peptide pools or control peptides (ViraFEST assay). These CD4+ T cells came from an unexposed donor, sampled before the COVID-19 pandemic (2011-2018). Culture of fewer than 2.5 million PBMCs per well took place with approximately 10 IU/ml IL-2 and 9.5 to 10 ug/ml peptide pools. Sequencing of DNA taken from cultured CD4+ T cells relied on the Oncomine TCR Beta short-read assay. Extraction of genomic DNA was performed on cultured CD4+ T cells. Each CDR3 protein is one row after TCRdb ran MiXCR on the PCR reads. The sample holds around 10,000 distinct CDR3 sequences, approximately 30% seen once. V was clipped by 4 bases and J by 6 bases; unmatched bases: 9. Germline CDR1 SGHNT, CDR2 YENEEA. CDR3 length equals 15 residues.

This TCR came from a human donor in good health. V and J are TRBV11-3 and TRBJ2-1; the match to TRBD2 covers 7 bases. Specimen: CD4+ T cells from blood, cultured in vitro. CDR3 DNA: TGTGCCAGCAGCTCTAGCGGCCCAGCGGGCAATGAGCAGTTCTTC. Its translation: CASSSSGPAGNEQFF.